The rows below give T cell receptor beta chains drawn from one sample of a study of cytomegalovirus exposure and HLA in healthy donors. Repertoires were generated with immunoSEQ multiplex PCR, while TCRdb's copy carries only in-frame clones and drops some. The data hold fewer than 150,000 clones, with 88% observed a single time. Source material: PBMCs. These receptors were taken from a woman younger than 35 in good health and CMV-seropositive. Both conserved end residues are trimmed from each CDR3.

CDR3 length,J gene,V gene,CDR3 protein
16,TRBJ1-2,TRBV7-9,ASRQGDRAESTNYGYT
12,TRBJ1-1,TRBV6-6,ASSYSGVGGEAF
12,TRBJ1-2,TRBV28,ASSPSQGNRGYT
10,TRBJ2-3,TRBV9,ASSGRDLKQY
12,TRBJ1-4,TRBV7-2,ASSSLDRAEKLF
12,TRBJ2-5,TRBV7-8,ASSFSAGRETQY
12,TRBJ2-7,TRBV19,ASTRQGSSYEQY
12,TRBJ1-3,TRBV7-8,ASSPGGSGNTIY
12,TRBJ2-3,TRBV11-2,ASSFLAGMDTQY
15,TRBJ2-3,TRBV9,ASSFSSGRALTDTQY
11,TRBJ1-5,TRBV11-2,ASSFSFYQPQH
13,TRBJ2-5,TRBV4-1,ASSQDPTLQETQY
13,TRBJ2-3,TRBV7-6,ASSPVAAPTDTQY
10,TRBJ1-1,TRBV28,ASSLKRTEAF
15,TRBJ2-1,TRBV7-2,ASSLVGTRGSYNEQF
10,TRBJ1-2,TRBV5-1,ASRLTGDGYT
10,TRBJ1-2,TRBV28,ASSDRGYGYT
14,TRBJ1-2,TRBV28,ASSSSGGQRDYGYT
12,TRBJ2-7,TRBV5-6,ASSSVGGMREQY
12,TRBJ1-2,TRBV5-6,ASRGTGPNYGYT
12,TRBJ1-3,TRBV6-1,ASSESVPGNTIY
12,TRBJ2-2,TRBV2,ASSVTENTGELF
11,TRBJ1-2,TRBV10-3,ATQGAKDYGYT
13,TRBJ2-3,TRBV7-9,ASSLAQGGGDTQY
13,TRBJ1-1,TRBV6-5,ASSYRQGWTTEAF
14,TRBJ2-3,TRBV30,AWTRGQGARGDTQY
13,TRBJ2-7,TRBV28,ASSSFTRHSYEQY
11,TRBJ2-3,TRBV9,ASSQTGVDTQY
13,TRBJ2-3,TRBV10-1,ASSGSSGSTDTQY
12,TRBJ2-2,TRBV28,ASRDRLHTGELF
13,TRBJ1-3,TRBV15,ATSRDRGHGNTIY
9,TRBJ2-1,TRBV6-5,ASSYRGWQF
12,TRBJ2-7,TRBV25-1,ASSGTGGGYEQY
14,TRBJ2-7,TRBV7-2,ASTSIPGQGLYEQY
13,TRBJ1-5,TRBV15,ATSRRTGGNQPQH
12,TRBJ1-3,TRBV18,ASSPSGQRNTIY
10,TRBJ2-2,TRBV15,ATSNNFGELF
10,TRBJ1-2,TRBV19,ASRDRGNGYT
12,TRBJ1-1,TRBV7-3,ASSLTGANTEAF
10,TRBJ1-2,TRBV19,ASSGRGYGYT
13,TRBJ1-2,TRBV11-2,ASSAGDRPQSGYT
11,TRBJ1-5,TRBV5-1,ASSVTTEQPQH
11,TRBJ2-7,TRBV19,ASSSTRSYEQY
11,TRBJ2-7,TRBV6-1,ASSARETYEQY
11,TRBJ1-1,TRBV7-3,ASSAGPSSEAF
10,TRBJ2-5,TRBV18,ASSPSGETQY